The next 14 T cell receptor beta chains were all read from a single sample in a study of long-term antiretroviral therapy in people with HIV. Version v3.0 of the immunoSEQ assay ran at survey level. Sequenced by immunoSEQ multiplex PCR; TCRdb stores in-frame clones only, minus some. Among some 22,000 clones, around 84% were seen once, and the ten largest hold about 4.6%. The input for sequencing was unsorted PBMCs, taken 1.3 years after starting antiretroviral therapy. Receptors originate from a man between 60 and 70 years old with HIV.

The table lists this clone with a count of one. The chain combines TRBV5-4 with TRBJ2-6; D gene uncertain. The ends were cut back, 5 bases at V and 8 bases at J, with 8 bases in the middle. Germline CDR1 and CDR2: SGHNT and YYREEE (reference sequence). There are 12 residues in the CDR3. Written as DNA, the CDR3 is TGTGCCAGCAGGATAGGGACCAACGTCCTGACTTTC. Protein product: CASRIGTNVLTF.

The rearrangement joins TRBV4-3 to TRBJ1-5; tentative D call: TRBD1 (6 bases). The V end lost 1 base, the J end lost 5 bases, and 24 bases lay between the germline ends. The germline V gene has CDR1 LGHNA and CDR2 YSLEER. The CDR3 contains 19 residues. CDR3: CASSQGLYVSGQSDQPQHF. For the CDR3, the DNA is TGCGCCAGCAGCCAAGGACTGTATGTGTCTGGACAGTCGGATCAGCCCCAGCATTTT.

This sequence joins TRBV28 and TRBJ2-7; D is perhaps TRBD1 (6 bases). The CDR3 extends over 14 amino acids. The V end was cut by 7 bases, the J end by 4 bases, with 17 bases between. The germline V gene encodes CDR1 MDHEN and CDR2 SYDVKM. CDR3 amino acids: CASTPGTPEYEQYF. The CDR3, as DNA: TGTGCCAGCACCCCCGGGACACCAGAATACGAGCAGTACTTC.

The genes are TRBV11-2 and TRBJ2-7, with TRBD2 as a possible D gene (6 bases). Germline V lookup: CDR1 SGHAT, CDR2 FQNNGV. Trimming took off 3 bases at V and 5 bases at J, with 14 bases between the two ends. CDR3 size: 14 residues. This chain's CDR3 is CASSFGGTFDEQYF. The CDR3 region has the DNA TGTGCCAGCAGCTTCGGAGGGACCTTCGACGAGCAGTACTTC.

This chain uses TRBV19 with TRBJ2-6; D possibly corresponds to TRBD2 (5 bases). Between the trimmed V and J ends, which lost 8 bases and 0 bases, there was a span of 11 bases. CDR1 and CDR2 from the germline V gene are LNHDA and SQIVND (reference sequence). The CDR3 is made up of 15 amino acids. The CDR3 coding sequence is TGTGCCAGTGATGCACGGGACTCTGGGGCCAACGTCCTGACTTTC. Its translation is CASDARDSGANVLTF.

This clone was found a few times. The chain recombines TRBV5-1 with TRBJ2-7, with 7 bases matching TRBD2. The V gene's germline CDR1 is SGHRS and CDR2 YFSETQ. The V gene end was trimmed by 4 bases and the J gene end by 3 bases; junction bases not matched to a gene: 13. The CDR3 has 16 amino acids. CDR3 in amino acids: CASSRLVGRGIYEQYF. CDR3 nucleotides: TGCGCCAGCAGCCGACTTGTCGGGCGGGGGATCTACGAGCAGTACTTC.

The genes are TRBV7-9 and TRBJ1-5; D possibly corresponds to TRBD1 (6 bases). Trimming removed 1 base from V and 7 bases from J, with 8 bases in between. The CDR3 sequence is 13 residues long. Germline V CDR1 and CDR2: SEHNR, FQNEAQ (reference sequence). CDR3 sequence (DNA): TGTGCCAGCAGCTTAGAAGGGGGACAGCCCCAGCATTTT. Protein sequence: CASSLEGGQPQHF.

Of note for this clone: Compared with germline, one end of the junction differs, possibly owing to a read error. The chain recombines TRBV6-1 with TRBJ2-7, with TRBD1 identical over 7 bases. The CDR3 extends over 8 amino acids. CDR1 is MNHNS, CDR2 SASEGT, per germline. The CDR3 here is CPGQAFPF. In nucleotides, the CDR3 is TGCCCTGGACAGGCCTTCCCCTTC.

J is TRBJ2-5 and V is TRBV6-6; the D gene is possibly TRBD2 (7 bases). Germline CDR1 reads MNHNY; CDR2 reads SVGAGI (reference sequence). The CDR3 totals 15 residues. The ends were cut back, 6 bases at V and 4 bases at J, with 18 bases in the middle. CDR3 in amino acids: CASSPNRGAGETQYF. The CDR3 nucleotides are TGTGCCAGCAGCCCTAACCGGGGGGCCGGAGAGACCCAGTACTTC.

The rearrangement joins TRBV28 to TRBJ2-7, with 7 bases fitting TRBD2. After removal of 4 bases from V and 1 base from J, the junction contained 1 base not matched to a gene. Germline lookup yields CDR1 MDHEN and CDR2 SYDVKM. This CDR3 contains 13 residues. The CDR3 region has the DNA TGTGCCAGCAGTTGGGGAGGGTCCTACGAGCAGTACTTC. This gives the protein CASSWGGSYEQYF.

The V gene is TRBV5-1, the J gene TRBJ2-1; unclear D gene. This CDR3 is 13 amino acids long. CDR1 is SGHRS and CDR2 is YFSETQ in the germline V gene. V gave up 2 bases and J gave up 1 base, with 4 bases separating them. As DNA, the CDR3 is TGCGCCAGCAGCTTAGGGTCCTACAATGAGCAGTTCTTC. Translating gives CASSLGSYNEQFF.

The sample holds one count of this clone. V and J are TRBV5-1 and TRBJ2-3; D gene ambiguous. This CDR3 has 14 residues. CDR1 SGHRS and CDR2 YFSETQ come from the germline V gene. The ends were cut back, 7 bases at V and 7 bases at J, with 19 bases in the middle. CDR3 coding DNA: TGCGCCAGCCAGCTAGATACCACGGATCATACGCAGTATTTT. Its translation: CASQLDTTDHTQYF. The complete variable domain, with remaining parts taken from reference TRBV5-1 and TRBJ2-3, reads KAGVTQTPRYLIKTRGQQVTLSCSPISGHRSVSWYQQTPGQGLQFLFEYFSETQRNKGNFPGRFSGRQFSNSRSEMNVSTLELGDSALYLCASQLDTTDHTQYFGPGTRLTVL.

The rearrangement uses TRBV19 and TRBJ2-7; tentative D call: TRBD2 (6 bases). In germline, CDR1 is LNHDA, CDR2 SQIVND (reference sequence). V lost 1 base and J 6 bases, leaving 13 bases between the germline ends. CDR3 length: 14 amino acids. The CDR3 protein is CASSIVGSRLEQYF. CDR3 bases: TGTGCCAGTAGTATAGTCGGGAGCCGGCTCGAGCAGTACTTC.

V usage is TRBV11-1 and J usage is TRBJ1-2; tentative D call: TRBD1 (5 bases). The V gene's germline CDR1 is SGHAT and CDR2 FQDESV (reference sequence). With 4 bases removed from V and 5 bases from J, the gap between germline ends came to 8 bases. The CDR3 extends over 12 amino acids. CDR3 sequence (DNA): TGTGCCAGCAGCTGGGCAGGGTATGGCTACACCTTC. This codes for CASSWAGYGYTF.